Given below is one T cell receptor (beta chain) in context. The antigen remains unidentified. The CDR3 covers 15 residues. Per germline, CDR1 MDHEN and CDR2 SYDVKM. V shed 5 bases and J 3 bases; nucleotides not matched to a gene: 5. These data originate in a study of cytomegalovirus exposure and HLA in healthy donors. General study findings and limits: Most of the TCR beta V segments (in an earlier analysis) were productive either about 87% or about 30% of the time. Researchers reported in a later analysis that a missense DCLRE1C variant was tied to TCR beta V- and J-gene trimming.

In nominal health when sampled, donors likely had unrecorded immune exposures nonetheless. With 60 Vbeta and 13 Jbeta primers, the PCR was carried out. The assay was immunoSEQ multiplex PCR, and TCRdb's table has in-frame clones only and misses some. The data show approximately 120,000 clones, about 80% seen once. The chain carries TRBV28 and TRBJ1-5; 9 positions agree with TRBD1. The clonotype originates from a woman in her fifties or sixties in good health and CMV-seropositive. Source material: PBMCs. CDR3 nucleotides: TGTGCCAGCAGTACCAACAGGGGGCCCAATCAGCCCCAGCATTTT. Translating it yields CASSTNRGPNQPQHF.